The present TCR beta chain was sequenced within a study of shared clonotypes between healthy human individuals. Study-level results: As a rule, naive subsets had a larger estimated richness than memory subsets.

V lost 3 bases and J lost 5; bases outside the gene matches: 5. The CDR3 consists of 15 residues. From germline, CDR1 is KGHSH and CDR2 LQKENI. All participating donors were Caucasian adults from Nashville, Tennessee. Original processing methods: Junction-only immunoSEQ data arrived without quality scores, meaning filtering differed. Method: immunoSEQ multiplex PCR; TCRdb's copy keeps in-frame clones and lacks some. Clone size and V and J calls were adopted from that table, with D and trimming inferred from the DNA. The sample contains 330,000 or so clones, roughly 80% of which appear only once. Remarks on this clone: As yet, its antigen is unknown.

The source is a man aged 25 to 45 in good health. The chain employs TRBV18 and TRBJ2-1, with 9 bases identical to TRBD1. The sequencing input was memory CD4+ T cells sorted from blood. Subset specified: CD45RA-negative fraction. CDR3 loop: CASSPTGGIDNEQFF. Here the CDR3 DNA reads TGTGCCAGCTCACCTACAGGGGGCATCGACAATGAGCAGTTCTTC.